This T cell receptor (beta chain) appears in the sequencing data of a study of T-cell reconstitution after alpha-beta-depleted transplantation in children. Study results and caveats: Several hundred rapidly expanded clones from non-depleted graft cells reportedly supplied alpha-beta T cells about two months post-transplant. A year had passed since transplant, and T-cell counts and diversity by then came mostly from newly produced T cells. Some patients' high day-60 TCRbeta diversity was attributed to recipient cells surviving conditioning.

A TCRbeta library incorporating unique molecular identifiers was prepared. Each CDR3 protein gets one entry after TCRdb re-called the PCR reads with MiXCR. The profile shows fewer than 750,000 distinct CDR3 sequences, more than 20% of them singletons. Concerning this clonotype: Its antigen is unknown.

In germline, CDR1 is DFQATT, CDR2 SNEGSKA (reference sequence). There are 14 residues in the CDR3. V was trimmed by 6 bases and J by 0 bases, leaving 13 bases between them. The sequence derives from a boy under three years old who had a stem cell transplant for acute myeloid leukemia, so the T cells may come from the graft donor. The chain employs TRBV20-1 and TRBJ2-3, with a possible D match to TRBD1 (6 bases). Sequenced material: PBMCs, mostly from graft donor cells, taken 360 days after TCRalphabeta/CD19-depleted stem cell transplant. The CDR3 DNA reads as TGCAGTGCAGGTGGGACACTTAGCACAGATACGCAGTATTTT. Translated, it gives CSAGGTLSTDTQYF.